The rows below give T cell receptor beta chains drawn from one sample of a study of control samples from healthy donors and cancer patients. Clones were sequenced by immunoSEQ multiplex PCR, and TCRdb holds only the in-frame ones, with some missing. The sample gives 120,000 to 150,000 clones, roughly 92% of which show up once; approximately 11% is in the top ten. Sequenced sample: blood. These receptor sequences come from a man aged 30 to 45 in good health. Both conserved end residues are part of each CDR3. Fields, in order: clone size, V gene, D gene, CDR3 length, J gene, CDR3 DNA, CDR3 protein. A D gene is named only where the DNA matches it firmly. The size entry is marked missing in some rows and otherwise reads once, few, many or a size class.

-	TRBV3-1/TRBV3-2	TRBD1	16	TRBJ1-1	TGTGCCAGCAGCCAAGTCAGGGGGCGCGGGAACACTGAAGCTTTCTTT	CASSQVRGRGNTEAFF
-	TRBV9	TRBD1	19	TRBJ1-3	TGTGCCAGCAGCGTAGGTCACAGGACAGGGGAGCACTCTGGAAACACCATATATTTT	CASSVGHRTGEHSGNTIYF
-	TRBV19	TRBD1	14	TRBJ1-6	TGTGCCAGTAGTTCAGGACAGGAGGCTTCACCCCTCCACTTT	CASSSGQEASPLHF
-	TRBV9	-	15	TRBJ1-1	TGTGCCAGCAGCGTCGGGGTGATCCTTGGCACTGAAGCTTTCTTT	CASSVGVILGTEAFF
-	TRBV20-1	-	11	TRBJ2-7	TGCAGTGGCCTACAAGACTACGAGCAGTACTTC	CSGLQDYEQYF
-	TRBV11-1	-	13	TRBJ2-7	TGTGCCAGCAGCTTAGTCGGCTCCTACGAGCAGTACTTC	CASSLVGSYEQYF
-	TRBV24-1	-	12	TRBJ1-2	TGTGCCACCAGTGATTTGGGACCCGGGTTTTACTTC	CATSDLGPGFYF
-	TRBV2	-	12	TRBJ2-7	TGTGCCAGCAGTGGTGTGGAAGGCGAGCAGTACTTC	CASSGVEGEQYF
-	TRBV12-3/TRBV12-4	TRBD1	13	TRBJ2-5	TGTGCCAGCAGTCCGGGACAGGGGGCAACCCAGTACTTC	CASSPGQGATQYF
-	TRBV11-2	-	16	TRBJ2-1	TGTGCCAGCATCCGAGCGGAGGGGGGCAGGTACAATGAGCAGTTCTTC	CASIRAEGGRYNEQFF
few	TRBV4-2	-	16	TRBJ1-4	TGTGCCAGCAGCCAGATGTTGGGGTCCCCGAATGAAAAACTGTTTTTT	CASSQMLGSPNEKLFF
-	TRBV7-2	TRBD2	18	TRBJ2-1	TGTGCCAGCAGCTTATTGGCTAGCGGAGGTCTAATCTACAATGAGCAGTTCTTC	CASSLLASGGLIYNEQFF
-	TRBV6-2/TRBV6-3	TRBD1	14	TRBJ1-2	TGTGCCAGCAGTTACGTTACAGGGGGCGTTGGCTACACCTTC	CASSYVTGGVGYTF
-	TRBV28	-	12	TRBJ2-1	TGTGCCAGCAGCCAACCCTACAATGAGCAGTTCTTC	CASSQPYNEQFF
-	TRBV10-3	-	13	TRBJ2-4	TGTGCCATCAGTGAGTCAAGCCGGGACCGACAGTACTTC	CAISESSRDRQYF
-	TRBV7-2	TRBD2	14	TRBJ2-7	TGTGCCAGCAGCTGGGGGGAGGGATTCTACGAGCAGTACTTC	CASSWGEGFYEQYF
-	TRBV28	-	13	TRBJ2-3	TGTGCCAGCAGTCTGCCGGGAGCAAATACGCAGTATTTT	CASSLPGANTQYF
-	TRBV9	-	16	TRBJ2-4	TGTGCCAGCAGCGTAGTGGGGGCGGGCCCCAAAAACATTCAGTACTTC	CASSVVGAGPKNIQYF
-	TRBV6-6	TRBD1	15	TRBJ1-6	TGTGCCAGCAGTTACCGGACAGGGGGAAATTCACCCCTCCACTTT	CASSYRTGGNSPLHF
-	TRBV15	-	16	TRBJ2-7	TGTGCCACCAGCAGAGTTGTAGGGACTGGCACCTACGAGCAGTACTTC	CATSRVVGTGTYEQYF
once	TRBV7-3	TRBD2	16	TRBJ2-1	TGTGCCAGCAGCCCCACGCTAGCGGGGCGCTACAATGAGCAGTTCTTC	CASSPTLAGRYNEQFF
-	TRBV9	TRBD2	15	TRBJ2-1	TGTGCCAGCAGCGCTTCGGGACTAGCGGGACCTAAGCAGTTCTTC	CASSASGLAGPKQFF
-	TRBV30	TRBD1	20	TRBJ1-2	TGTGCCTGGAGTGTACTGTGGGGACAGGGAGAGTCCTCTACTAACTATGGCTACACCTTC	CAWSVLWGQGESSTNYGYTF
-	TRBV14	TRBD2	18	TRBJ2-3	TGTGCCAGCAGCCAGTGGACTAGCGGGTCTCTACTGAAAGATACGCAGTATTTT	CASSQWTSGSLLKDTQYF
-	TRBV19	-	14	TRBJ2-7	TGTGCCAGTAGCGCCCCGAGGGTCCCCTACGAGCAGTACTTC	CASSAPRVPYEQYF
-	TRBV19	-	12	TRBJ2-3	TGTGCCAGTAGTATCAGACTGGATACGCAGTATTTT	CASSIRLDTQYF
-	TRBV5-6	TRBD1	15	TRBJ2-1	TGTGCCAGCAAAATTACAGGGGTGTCCTACAATGAGCAGTTCTTC	CASKITGVSYNEQFF
-	TRBV28	-	15	TRBJ1-4	TGTGCCAGCAGTCCCGGGCGAGTGACGAATGAAAAACTGTTTTTT	CASSPGRVTNEKLFF
-	TRBV7-2	-	14	TRBJ2-1	TGTGCCAGCAGTCGTAGTGACTATTACAATGAGCAGTTCTTC	CASSRSDYYNEQFF
-	TRBV6-5	-	14	TRBJ1-4	TGTGCCAGCAGTCGAATAGCCGAGAATGAAAAACTGTTTTTT	CASSRIAENEKLFF
-	TRBV19	TRBD1	13	TRBJ2-1	TGTGCCAGCAACAGGGGGCTAAACAATGAGCAGTTCTTC	CASNRGLNNEQFF
-	TRBV19	TRBD1	16	TRBJ1-2	TGTGCCAGTAGCACTTACTCCTCGACAGGGGATTATGGCTACACCTTC	CASSTYSSTGDYGYTF
few	TRBV6-5	-	13	TRBJ1-1	TGTGCCAGCCCAGGGGATGTCGTCACTGAAGCTTTCTTT	CASPGDVVTEAFF
-	TRBV4-1	TRBD2	17	TRBJ2-5	TGCGCCAGCAGCCAAGATCCGGCTAGCGGGAGACAAGAGACCCAGTACTTC	CASSQDPASGRQETQYF
-	TRBV6-6	-	14	TRBJ2-4	TGTGCCAGCAGTAAGGACAGCCTCAAAAACATTCAGTACTTC	CASSKDSLKNIQYF
-	TRBV5-4	TRBD1	16	TRBJ2-1	TGTGCCAGCAGCTTATCCGGGACAGGGGGCGGAAATGAGCAGTTCTTC	CASSLSGTGGGNEQFF
-	TRBV28	-	11	TRBJ2-1	TGTGCCAGCAGTTACGTCGATGAGCAGTTCTTC	CASSYVDEQFF
-	TRBV28	TRBD1	14	TRBJ1-3	TGTGCCAGCAGTGAGACAGGGGGTGGAAACACCATATATTTT	CASSETGGGNTIYF
-	TRBV7-9	TRBD2	16	TRBJ2-1	TGTGCCAGCAGAAGAGATCTAGCGGGAGGACATAATGAGCAGTTCTTC	CASRRDLAGGHNEQFF
-	TRBV28	TRBD1	15	TRBJ2-2	TGTGCCAGCAGTTCGACGACAGGGACGACCGGGGAGCTGTTTTTT	CASSSTTGTTGELFF
once	TRBV10-2	-	17	TRBJ2-2	TGCGCCAGCAGTGACGGGGCGGGGGCGCAGGACACCGGGGAGCTGTTTTTT	CASSDGAGAQDTGELFF
-	TRBV10-2	TRBD2	14	TRBJ2-2	TGCGCCAGCAGCCATAGCGGGATGACCGGGGAGCTGTTTTTT	CASSHSGMTGELFF
-	TRBV27	-	14	TRBJ2-7	TGTGCCAGCAGTTTTATGGGGTTAGACTACGAGCAGTACTTC	CASSFMGLDYEQYF
-	TRBV4-3	-	18	TRBJ2-2	TGCGCCAGCAGCCACCGCCTCCGACTAGATGATAAGGCCGGGGAGCTGTTTTTT	CASSHRLRLDDKAGELFF
-	TRBV10-3	-	13	TRBJ1-5	TGTGCCATCAGTAAACAGGGAAATCAGCCCCAGCATTTT	CAISKQGNQPQHF
-	TRBV7-2	TRBD2	16	TRBJ2-7	TGTGCCAGCAGCTTAGGAAGCGGGAGCGCAACCTACGAGCAGTACTTC	CASSLGSGSATYEQYF
-	TRBV11-2	-	14	TRBJ2-5	TGTGCCAGCAGCTTATTCCGACTCCAAGAGACCCAGTACTTC	CASSLFRLQETQYF
-	TRBV28	-	12	TRBJ2-7	TGTGCCAGCACCGAACCCCCCTACGAGCAGTACTTC	CASTEPPYEQYF
-	TRBV6-4	TRBD2	15	TRBJ2-1	TGTGCCAGCAGTGATACTAGCGGGGGATACAATGAGCAGTTCTTC	CASSDTSGGYNEQFF
-	TRBV9	TRBD2	16	TRBJ2-7	TGTGCCAGCAGCGTAGGCGCTAGCGGGAGAGTCTACGAGCAGTACTTC	CASSVGASGRVYEQYF
-	TRBV7-9	TRBD1	15	TRBJ1-4	TGTGCCAGCAGCTCAAACAGGGGATCGAATGAAAAACTGTTTTTT	CASSSNRGSNEKLFF
many	TRBV19	-	12	TRBJ2-2	TGTGCCAGTAACCTAAACACCGGGGAGCTGTTTTTT	CASNLNTGELFF
-	TRBV6-5	TRBD2	14	TRBJ2-7	TGTGCCAGCAGCTCTCGACTAGCTCACTACGAGCAGTACTTC	CASSSRLAHYEQYF
-	TRBV4-2	TRBD2	16	TRBJ2-3	TGTGCCAGCAGCCAAGATTCGCGCGGGAGAGGAGATACGCAGTATTTT	CASSQDSRGRGDTQYF